Listed below are T cell receptor beta chains from one sample, sequenced in a study of type 1 and type 2 diabetes patients. TCRdb itself ran the multiplex PCR reads through MiXCR, one entry per CDR3 protein. Of around 300,000 distinct CDR3 sequences listed, roughly 50% were seen once; the top ten hold approximately 13%. Sample: peripheral blood mononuclear cells (PBMCs). The source is a man between 18 and 29 years old with type 2 diabetes. Each CDR3 is given with its conserved first and last residue. Each record gives: V gene, clone size, J gene, D gene, CDR3 protein, CDR3 DNA. The D gene is left open where the match is weak. Size tells how often a clone was seen (once, few, many) or the class of an expanded clone, and some rows leave it out.

>TRBV10-2|NA|TRBJ2-1|NA
CASSRGIVFDEQFF
TGCGCCAGCAGTCGCGGTATTGTGTTCGATGAGCAGTTCTTC
>TRBV7-3|NA|TRBJ2-1|TRBD1
CASSQQGQGAYNEQFF
TGTGCCAGCAGCCAACAAGGACAGGGGGCTTACAATGAGCAGTTCTTC
>TRBV25-1|many|TRBJ2-1|TRBD2
CASSEVAGKVNEQFF
TGTGCCAGCAGTGAAGTAGCGGGAAAAGTCAATGAGCAGTTCTTC
>TRBV27|NA|TRBJ1-6|NA
CASSPLGATDNSPLHF
TGTGCCAGCAGTCCCCTTGGGGCGACAGATAATTCACCCCTCCACTTT
>TRBV24-1|NA|TRBJ1-2|NA
CATSDPDRNYGYTF
TGTGCCACCAGTGACCCTGACAGGAACTATGGCTACACCTTC
>TRBV25-1|NA|TRBJ1-4|NA
CASSAPGATNEKLFF
TGTGCCAGCAGTGCCCCAGGTGCGACTAATGAAAAACTGTTTTTT
>TRBV4-1|once|TRBJ1-6|NA
CASSHRTPGSLHF
TGCGCCAGCTCCCACCGGACGCCCGGGTCCCTCCACTTT
>TRBV12-3/TRBV12-4|NA|TRBJ1-2|NA
CASSLSADYGYTF
TGTGCCAGCAGTTTGTCGGCAGACTATGGCTACACCTTC
>TRBV20-1|NA|TRBJ2-2|NA
CSARAHQGRHRELFF
TGCAGTGCTAGAGCCCATCAGGGACGGCACCGGGAGCTGTTTTTT
>TRBV5-1|NA|TRBJ2-1|NA
CASSFVSLYNEQFF
TGCGCCAGCAGCTTCGTAAGCCTCTACAATGAGCAGTTCTTC
>TRBV12-3/TRBV12-4|few|TRBJ1-2|TRBD1
CASSFPGGGYGYTF
TGTGCCAGCAGTTTTCCAGGGGGCGGTTATGGCTACACCTTC
>TRBV2|many|TRBJ2-7|NA
CASRTPGEQYF
TGTGCCAGCCGAACCCCCGGCGAGCAGTACTTC
>TRBV30|many|TRBJ2-7|TRBD1
CAWSGQGSGEQYF
TGTGCCTGGAGTGGACAGGGCTCGGGGGAGCAGTACTTC
>TRBV6-1|NA|TRBJ2-1|NA
CASSAYYNEQFF
TGTGCCAGCAGTGCCTACTACAATGAGCAGTTCTTC
>TRBV27|NA|TRBJ1-6|NA
CASSLSKLLDLPSPLHF
TGTGCCAGCAGTTTATCGAAGCTCCTAGACCTACCTTCACCCCTCCACTTT
>TRBV4-1|NA|TRBJ2-7|NA
CASSPGASAYEQYF
TGCGCCAGCAGTCCCGGGGCTAGCGCGTACGAGCAGTACTTC
>TRBV7-3|NA|TRBJ2-3|NA
CASSLNPSTDTQYF
TGTGCCAGCAGCTTAAACCCTAGCACAGATACGCAGTATTTT
>TRBV6-6|NA|TRBJ1-6|TRBD1
CASSSGTGNSPLHF
TGTGCCAGCAGCTCCGGGACAGGGAATTCACCCCTCCACTTT
>TRBV30|NA|TRBJ1-6|TRBD1
CAAMTGAHSPLHF
TGTGCCGCCATGACAGGGGCCCATTCACCCCTCCACTTT
>TRBV27|few|TRBJ2-7|NA
CASSLLGARIYEQYF
TGTGCCAGCAGTTTATTAGGGGCGCGAATCTACGAGCAGTACTTC
>TRBV5-6|NA|TRBJ1-6|NA
CASSIFSAESPLHF
TGTGCCAGCAGCATCTTCAGTGCGGAATCACCCCTCCACTTT
>TRBV27|few|TRBJ2-1|NA
CASSLKDEQFF
TGTGCCAGCTCACTTAAGGATGAGCAGTTCTTC
>TRBV4-1|NA|TRBJ1-2|NA
CASSQGWDGGYTF
TGCGCCAGCAGCCAAGGCTGGGATGGTGGCTACACCTTC
>TRBV2|NA|TRBJ2-2|TRBD1
CASSEAIGTGKPGELFF
TGTGCCAGCAGTGAAGCGATCGGGACAGGGAAGCCCGGGGAGCTGTTTTTT
>TRBV13|once|TRBJ2-3|NA
CASSFWLRESTDTQYF
TGTGCCAGCAGCTTTTGGCTCCGCGAAAGCACAGATACGCAGTATTTT
>TRBV6-1|few|TRBJ2-5|NA
CASSELEGSKKTQYF
TGCGCCAGCAGTGAGTTGGAGGGTTCGAAGAAGACCCAGTACTTC
>TRBV19|NA|TRBJ2-3|NA
CASSTISTDTQYF
TGTGCCAGTAGTACCATCTCGACGGATACGCAGTATTTT